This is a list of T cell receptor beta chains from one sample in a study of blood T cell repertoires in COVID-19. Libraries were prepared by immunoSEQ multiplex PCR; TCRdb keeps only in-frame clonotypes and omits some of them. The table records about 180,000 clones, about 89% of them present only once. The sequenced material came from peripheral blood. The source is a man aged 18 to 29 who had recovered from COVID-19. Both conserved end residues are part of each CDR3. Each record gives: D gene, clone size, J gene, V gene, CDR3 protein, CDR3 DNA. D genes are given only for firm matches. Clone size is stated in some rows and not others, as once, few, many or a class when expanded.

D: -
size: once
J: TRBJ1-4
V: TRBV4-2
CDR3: CASSLAIQNINEKLFF
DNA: TGTGCCAGCAGCCTCGCCATACAGAACATTAATGAAAAACTGTTTTTT

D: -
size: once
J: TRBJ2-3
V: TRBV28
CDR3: CASRFVSGRGTDTQYF
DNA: TGTGCCAGCAGGTTCGTAAGTGGGAGAGGCACAGATACGCAGTATTTT

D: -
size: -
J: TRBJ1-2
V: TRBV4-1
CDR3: CASSQGQLYGYTF
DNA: TGCGCCAGCAGCCAAGGACAGCTCTATGGCTACACCTTC

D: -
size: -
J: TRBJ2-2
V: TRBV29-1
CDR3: CSAVLSPREPGELFF
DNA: TGCAGCGCCGTTCTATCGCCTAGAGAACCCGGGGAGCTGTTTTTT

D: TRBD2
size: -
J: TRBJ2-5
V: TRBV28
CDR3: CASSPPVGAGSGVRAQYF
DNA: TGTGCCAGCAGTCCCCCTGTAGGAGCGGGATCCGGGGTCCGGGCCCAGTACTTC

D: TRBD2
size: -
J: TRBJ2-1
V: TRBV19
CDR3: CASSRGLAGYNEQFF
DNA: TGTGCCAGTAGTAGAGGACTAGCGGGATACAATGAGCAGTTCTTC

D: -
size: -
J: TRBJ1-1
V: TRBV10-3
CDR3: CAITSGHTEAFF
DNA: TGTGCCATCACCTCAGGGCACACTGAAGCTTTCTTT

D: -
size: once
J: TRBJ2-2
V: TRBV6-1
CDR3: CASSDGTFAGELFF
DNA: TGTGCCAGCAGTGACGGGACATTCGCCGGGGAGCTGTTTTTT

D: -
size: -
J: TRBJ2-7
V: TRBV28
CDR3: CASSSRVSYEQYF
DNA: TGTGCCAGCAGTTCCAGGGTCTCCTACGAGCAGTACTTC

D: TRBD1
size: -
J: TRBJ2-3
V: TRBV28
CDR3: CASSSRDRYSTDTQYF
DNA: TGTGCCAGCAGTTCCCGGGACAGGTATAGCACAGATACGCAGTATTTT

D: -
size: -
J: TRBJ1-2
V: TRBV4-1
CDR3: CASSQDSYGYTF
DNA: TGCGCCAGCAGCCAAGACAGCTATGGCTACACCTTC